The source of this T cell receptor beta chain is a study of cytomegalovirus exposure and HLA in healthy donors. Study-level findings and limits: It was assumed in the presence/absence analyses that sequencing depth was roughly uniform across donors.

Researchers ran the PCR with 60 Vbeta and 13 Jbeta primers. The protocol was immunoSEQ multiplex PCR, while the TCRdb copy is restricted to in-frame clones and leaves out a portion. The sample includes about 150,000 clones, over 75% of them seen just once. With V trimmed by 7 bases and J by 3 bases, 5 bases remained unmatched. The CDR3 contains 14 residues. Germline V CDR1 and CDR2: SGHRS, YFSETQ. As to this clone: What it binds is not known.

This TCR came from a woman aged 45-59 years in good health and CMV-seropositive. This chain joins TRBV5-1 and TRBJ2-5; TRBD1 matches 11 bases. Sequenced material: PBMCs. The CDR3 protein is CASGRTGGEETQYF. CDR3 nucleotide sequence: TGCGCCAGCGGGAGGACAGGGGGCGAAGAGACCCAGTACTTC.